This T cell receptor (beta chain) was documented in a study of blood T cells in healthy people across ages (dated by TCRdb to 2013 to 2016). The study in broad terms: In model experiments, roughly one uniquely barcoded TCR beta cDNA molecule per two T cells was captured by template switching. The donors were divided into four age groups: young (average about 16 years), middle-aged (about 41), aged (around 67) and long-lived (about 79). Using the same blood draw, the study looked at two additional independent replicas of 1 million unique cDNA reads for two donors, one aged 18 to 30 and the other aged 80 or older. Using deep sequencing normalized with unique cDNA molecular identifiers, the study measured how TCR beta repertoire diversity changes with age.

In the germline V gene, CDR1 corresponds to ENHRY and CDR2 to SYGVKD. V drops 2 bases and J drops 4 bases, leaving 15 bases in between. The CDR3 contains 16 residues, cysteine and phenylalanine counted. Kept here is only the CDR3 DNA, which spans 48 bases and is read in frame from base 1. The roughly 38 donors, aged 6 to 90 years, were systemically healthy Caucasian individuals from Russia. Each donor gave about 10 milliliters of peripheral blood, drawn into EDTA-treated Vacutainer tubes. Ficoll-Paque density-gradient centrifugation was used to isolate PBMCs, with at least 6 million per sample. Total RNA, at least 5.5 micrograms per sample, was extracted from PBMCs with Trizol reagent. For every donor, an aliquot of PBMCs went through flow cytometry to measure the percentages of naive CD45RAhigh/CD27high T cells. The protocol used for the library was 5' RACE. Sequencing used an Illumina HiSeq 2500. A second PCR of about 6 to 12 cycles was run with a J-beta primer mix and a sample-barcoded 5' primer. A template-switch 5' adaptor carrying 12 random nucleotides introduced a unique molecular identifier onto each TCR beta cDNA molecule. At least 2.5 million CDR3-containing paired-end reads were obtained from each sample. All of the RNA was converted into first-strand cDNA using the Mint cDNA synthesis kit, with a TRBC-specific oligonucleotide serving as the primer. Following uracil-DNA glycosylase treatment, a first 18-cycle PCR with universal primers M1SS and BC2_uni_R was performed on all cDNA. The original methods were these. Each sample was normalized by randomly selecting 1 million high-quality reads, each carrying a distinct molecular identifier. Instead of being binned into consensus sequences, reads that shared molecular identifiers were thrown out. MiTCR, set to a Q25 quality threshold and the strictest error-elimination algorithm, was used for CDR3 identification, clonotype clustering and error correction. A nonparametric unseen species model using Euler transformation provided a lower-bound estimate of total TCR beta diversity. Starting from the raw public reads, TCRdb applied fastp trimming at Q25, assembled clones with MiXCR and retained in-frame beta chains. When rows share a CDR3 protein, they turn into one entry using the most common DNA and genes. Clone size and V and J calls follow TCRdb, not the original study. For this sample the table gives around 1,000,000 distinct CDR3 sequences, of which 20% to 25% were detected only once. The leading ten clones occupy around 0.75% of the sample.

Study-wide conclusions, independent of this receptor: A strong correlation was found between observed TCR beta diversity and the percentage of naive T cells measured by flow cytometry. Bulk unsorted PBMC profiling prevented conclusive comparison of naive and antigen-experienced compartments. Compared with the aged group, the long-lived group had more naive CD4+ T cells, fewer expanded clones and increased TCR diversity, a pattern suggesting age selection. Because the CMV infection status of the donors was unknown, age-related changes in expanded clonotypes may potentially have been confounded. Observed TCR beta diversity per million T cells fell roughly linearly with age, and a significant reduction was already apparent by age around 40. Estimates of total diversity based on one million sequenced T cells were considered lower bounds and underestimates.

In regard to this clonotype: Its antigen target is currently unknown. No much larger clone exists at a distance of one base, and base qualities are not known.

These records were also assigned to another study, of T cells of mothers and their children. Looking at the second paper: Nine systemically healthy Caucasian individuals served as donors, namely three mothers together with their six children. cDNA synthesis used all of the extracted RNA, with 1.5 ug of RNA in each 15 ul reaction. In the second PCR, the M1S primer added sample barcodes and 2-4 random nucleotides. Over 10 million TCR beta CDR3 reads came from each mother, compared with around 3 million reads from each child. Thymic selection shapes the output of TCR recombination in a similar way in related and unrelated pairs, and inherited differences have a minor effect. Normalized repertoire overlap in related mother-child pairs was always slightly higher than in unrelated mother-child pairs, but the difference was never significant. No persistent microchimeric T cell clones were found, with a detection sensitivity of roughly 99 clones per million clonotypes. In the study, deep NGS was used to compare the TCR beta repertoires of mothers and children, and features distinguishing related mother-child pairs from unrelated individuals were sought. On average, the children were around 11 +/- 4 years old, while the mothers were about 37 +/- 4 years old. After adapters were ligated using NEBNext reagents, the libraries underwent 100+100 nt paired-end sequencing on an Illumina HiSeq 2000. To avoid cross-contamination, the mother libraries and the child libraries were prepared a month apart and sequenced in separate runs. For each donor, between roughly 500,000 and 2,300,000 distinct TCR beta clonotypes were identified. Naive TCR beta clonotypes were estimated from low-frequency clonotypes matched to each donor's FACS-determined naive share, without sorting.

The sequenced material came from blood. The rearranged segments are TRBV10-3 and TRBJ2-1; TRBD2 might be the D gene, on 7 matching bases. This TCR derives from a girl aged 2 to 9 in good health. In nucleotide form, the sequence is TGTGCCATCAGTGAGGGGGGGGCGCCGCCTTACAATGAGCAGTTCTTC. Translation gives CAISEGGAPPYNEQFF.